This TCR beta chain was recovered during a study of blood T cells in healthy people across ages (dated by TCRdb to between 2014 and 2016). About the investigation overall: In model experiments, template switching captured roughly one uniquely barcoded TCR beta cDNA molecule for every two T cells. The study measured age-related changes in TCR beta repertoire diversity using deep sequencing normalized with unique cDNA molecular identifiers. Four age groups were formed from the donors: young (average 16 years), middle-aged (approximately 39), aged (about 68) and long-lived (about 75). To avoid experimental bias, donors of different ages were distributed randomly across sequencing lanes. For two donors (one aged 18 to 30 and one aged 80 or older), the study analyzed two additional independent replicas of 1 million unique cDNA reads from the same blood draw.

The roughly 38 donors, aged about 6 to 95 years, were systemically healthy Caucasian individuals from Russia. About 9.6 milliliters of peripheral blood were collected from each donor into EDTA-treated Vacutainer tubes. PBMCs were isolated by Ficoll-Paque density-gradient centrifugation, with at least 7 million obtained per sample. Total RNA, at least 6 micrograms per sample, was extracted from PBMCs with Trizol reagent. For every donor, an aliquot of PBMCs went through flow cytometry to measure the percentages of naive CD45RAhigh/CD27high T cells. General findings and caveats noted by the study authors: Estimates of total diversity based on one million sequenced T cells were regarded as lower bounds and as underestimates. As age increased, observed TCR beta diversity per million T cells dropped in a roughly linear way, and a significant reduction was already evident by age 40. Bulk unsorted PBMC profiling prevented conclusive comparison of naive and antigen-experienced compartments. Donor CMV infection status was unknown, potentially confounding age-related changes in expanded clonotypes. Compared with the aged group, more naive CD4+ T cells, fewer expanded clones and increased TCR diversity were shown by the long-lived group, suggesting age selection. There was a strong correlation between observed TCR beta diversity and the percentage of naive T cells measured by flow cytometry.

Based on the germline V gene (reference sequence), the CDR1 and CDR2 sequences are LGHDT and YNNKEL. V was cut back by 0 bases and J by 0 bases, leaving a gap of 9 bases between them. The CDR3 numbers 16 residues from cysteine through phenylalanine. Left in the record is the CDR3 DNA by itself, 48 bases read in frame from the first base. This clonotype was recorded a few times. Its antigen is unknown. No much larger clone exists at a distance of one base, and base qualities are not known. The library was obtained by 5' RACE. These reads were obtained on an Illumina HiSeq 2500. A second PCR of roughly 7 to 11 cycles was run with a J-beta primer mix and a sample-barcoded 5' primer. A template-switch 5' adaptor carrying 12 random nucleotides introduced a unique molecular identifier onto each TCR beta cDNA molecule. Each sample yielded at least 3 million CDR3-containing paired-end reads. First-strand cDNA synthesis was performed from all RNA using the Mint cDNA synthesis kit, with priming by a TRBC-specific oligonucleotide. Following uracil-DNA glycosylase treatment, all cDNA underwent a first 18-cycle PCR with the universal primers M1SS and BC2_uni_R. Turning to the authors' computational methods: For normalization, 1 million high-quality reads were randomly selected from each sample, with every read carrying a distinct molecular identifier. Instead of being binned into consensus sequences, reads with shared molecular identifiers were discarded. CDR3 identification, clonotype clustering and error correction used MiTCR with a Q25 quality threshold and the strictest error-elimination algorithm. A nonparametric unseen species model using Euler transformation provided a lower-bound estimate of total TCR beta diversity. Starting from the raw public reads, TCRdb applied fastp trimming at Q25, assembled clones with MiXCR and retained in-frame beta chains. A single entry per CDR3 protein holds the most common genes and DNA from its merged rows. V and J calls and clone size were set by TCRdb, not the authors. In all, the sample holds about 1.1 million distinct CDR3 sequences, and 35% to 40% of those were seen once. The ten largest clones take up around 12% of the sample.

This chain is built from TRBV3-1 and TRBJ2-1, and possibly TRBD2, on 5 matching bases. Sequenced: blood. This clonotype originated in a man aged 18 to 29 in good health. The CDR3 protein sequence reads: CASSQDRGISYNEQFF. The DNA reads TGTGCCAGCAGCCAAGATCGGGGAATCTCCTACAATGAGCAGTTCTTC.